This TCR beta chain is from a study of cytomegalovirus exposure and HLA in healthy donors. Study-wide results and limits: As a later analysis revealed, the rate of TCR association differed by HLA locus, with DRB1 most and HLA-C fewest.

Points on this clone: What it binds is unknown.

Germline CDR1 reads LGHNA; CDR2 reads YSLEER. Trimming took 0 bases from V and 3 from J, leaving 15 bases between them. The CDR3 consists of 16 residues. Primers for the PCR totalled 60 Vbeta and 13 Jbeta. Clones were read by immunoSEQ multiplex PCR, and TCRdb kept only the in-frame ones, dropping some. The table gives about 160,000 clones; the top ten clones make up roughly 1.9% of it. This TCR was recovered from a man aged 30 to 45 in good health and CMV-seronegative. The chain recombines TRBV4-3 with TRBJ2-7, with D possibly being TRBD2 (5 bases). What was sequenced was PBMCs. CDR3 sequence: CASSQDEGSTFYEQYF. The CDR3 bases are TGCGCCAGCAGCCAAGATGAGGGCAGTACCTTCTACGAGCAGTACTTC.